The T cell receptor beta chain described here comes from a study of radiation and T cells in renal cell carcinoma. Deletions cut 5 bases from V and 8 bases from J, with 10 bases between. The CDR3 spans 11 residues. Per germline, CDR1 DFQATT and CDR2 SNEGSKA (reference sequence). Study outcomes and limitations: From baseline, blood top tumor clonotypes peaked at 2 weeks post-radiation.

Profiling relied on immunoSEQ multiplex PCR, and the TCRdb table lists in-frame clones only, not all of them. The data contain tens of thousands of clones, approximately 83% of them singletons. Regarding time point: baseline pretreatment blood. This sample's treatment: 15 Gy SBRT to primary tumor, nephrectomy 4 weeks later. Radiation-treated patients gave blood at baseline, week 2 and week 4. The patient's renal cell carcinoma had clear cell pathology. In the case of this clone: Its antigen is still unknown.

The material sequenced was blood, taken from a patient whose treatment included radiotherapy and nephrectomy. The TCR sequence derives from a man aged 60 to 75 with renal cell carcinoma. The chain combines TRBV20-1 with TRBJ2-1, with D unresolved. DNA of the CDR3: TGCAGTGCTGGCCTAAGCGATGAGCAGTTCTTC. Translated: CSAGLSDEQFF.